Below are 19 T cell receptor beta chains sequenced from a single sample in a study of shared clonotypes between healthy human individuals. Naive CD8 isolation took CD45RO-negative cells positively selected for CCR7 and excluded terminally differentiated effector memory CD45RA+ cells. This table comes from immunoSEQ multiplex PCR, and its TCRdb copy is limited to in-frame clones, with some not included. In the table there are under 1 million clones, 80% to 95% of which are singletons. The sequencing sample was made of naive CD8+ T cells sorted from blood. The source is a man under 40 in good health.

The CDR3 is CASSLGLELYEQYF. The CDR3 bases are TGTGCCAGCAGCCTGGGACTCGAGCTCTACGAGCAGTACTTC. The chain joins TRBV5-5 to TRBJ2-7, with a weak D call TRBD2 (6 bases). The V and J ends lost 4 bases and 3 bases respectively, with 14 bases between them. Germline loops: CDR1 SGHKS, CDR2 YYEKEE (reference sequence). This CDR3 comprises 14 residues.

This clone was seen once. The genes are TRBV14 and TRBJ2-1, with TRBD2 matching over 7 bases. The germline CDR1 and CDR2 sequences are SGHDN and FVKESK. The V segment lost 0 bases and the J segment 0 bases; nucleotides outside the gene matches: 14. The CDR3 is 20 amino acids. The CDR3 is CASSQDSSGVIQSSYNEQFF. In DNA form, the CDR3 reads TGTGCCAGCAGCCAAGATTCAAGCGGGGTGATTCAAAGCTCCTACAATGAGCAGTTCTTC.

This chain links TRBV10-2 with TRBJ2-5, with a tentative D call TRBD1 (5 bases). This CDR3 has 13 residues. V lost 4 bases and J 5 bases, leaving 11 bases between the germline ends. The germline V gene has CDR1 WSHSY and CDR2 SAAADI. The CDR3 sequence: CASSVERQETQYF. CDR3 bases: TGCGCCAGCAGTGTAGAAAGACAGGAGACCCAGTACTTC.

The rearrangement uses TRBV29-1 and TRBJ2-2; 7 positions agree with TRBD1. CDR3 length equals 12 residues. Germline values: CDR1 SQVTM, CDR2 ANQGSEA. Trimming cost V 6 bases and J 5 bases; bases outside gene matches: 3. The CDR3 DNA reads TGCAGCGTCGGGACAGATACCGGGGAGCTGTTTTTT. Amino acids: CSVGTDTGELFF.

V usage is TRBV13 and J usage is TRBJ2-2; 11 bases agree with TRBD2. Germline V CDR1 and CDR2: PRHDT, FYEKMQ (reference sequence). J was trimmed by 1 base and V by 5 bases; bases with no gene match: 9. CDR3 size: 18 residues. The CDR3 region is CASSPWASGRKNTGELFF. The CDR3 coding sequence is TGTGCCAGCAGCCCCTGGGCTAGCGGGAGGAAGAACACCGGGGAGCTGTTTTTT.

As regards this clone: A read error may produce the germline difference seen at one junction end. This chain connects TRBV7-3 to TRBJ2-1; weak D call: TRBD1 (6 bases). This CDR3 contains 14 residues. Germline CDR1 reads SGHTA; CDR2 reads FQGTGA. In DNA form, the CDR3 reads TGTGCCAGCAGCCTAACAGGGTCTGGCGCTGAGCAGTTCTTC. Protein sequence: CASSLTGSGAEQFF. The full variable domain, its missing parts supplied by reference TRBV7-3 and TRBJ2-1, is GAGVSQTPSNKVTEKGKYVELRCDPISGHTALYWYRQSLGQGPEFLIYFQGTGAADDSGLPNDRFFAVRPEGSVSTLKIQRTERGDSAVYLCASSLTGSGAEQFFGPGTRLTVL.

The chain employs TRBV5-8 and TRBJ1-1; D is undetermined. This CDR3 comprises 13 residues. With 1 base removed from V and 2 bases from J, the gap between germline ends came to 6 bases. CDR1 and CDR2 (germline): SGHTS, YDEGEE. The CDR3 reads CASSLYHNTEAFF. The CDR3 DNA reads TGTGCCAGCAGCTTGTATCATAACACTGAAGCTTTCTTT.

The CDR3 nucleotides are TGCGCCAGCAGCTTTAGACAGGGGGTTTTCCACGAGCAGTACTTC. This encodes CASSFRQGVFHEQYF. The V gene is TRBV5-1, the J gene TRBJ2-7; TRBD1 agrees at 9 bases. V gave up 2 bases and J gave up 5 bases; unmatched junction bases: 8. CDR1 SGHRS and CDR2 YFSETQ come from the germline V gene. CDR3 length: 15 amino acids.

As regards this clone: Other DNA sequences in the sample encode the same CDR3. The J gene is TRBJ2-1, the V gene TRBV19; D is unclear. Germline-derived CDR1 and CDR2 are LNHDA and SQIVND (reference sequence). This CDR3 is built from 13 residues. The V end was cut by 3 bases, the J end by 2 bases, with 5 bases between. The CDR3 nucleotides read TGTGCCAGTAGTATTGGGGCCTACAATGAGCAGTTCTTC. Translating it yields CASSIGAYNEQFF.

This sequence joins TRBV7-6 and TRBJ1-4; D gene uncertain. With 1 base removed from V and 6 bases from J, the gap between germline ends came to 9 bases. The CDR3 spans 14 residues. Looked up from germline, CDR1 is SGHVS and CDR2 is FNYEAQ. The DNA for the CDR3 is TGTGCCAGCAGCTTAGGGACCGAGGATGAAAAACTGTTTTTT. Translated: CASSLGTEDEKLFF. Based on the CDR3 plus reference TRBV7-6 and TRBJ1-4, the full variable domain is GAGVSQSPRYKVTKRGQDVALRCDPISGHVSLYWYRQALGQGPEFLTYFNYEAQQDKSGLPNDRFSAERPEGSISTLTIQRTEQRDSAMYRCASSLGTEDEKLFFGSGTQLSVL.

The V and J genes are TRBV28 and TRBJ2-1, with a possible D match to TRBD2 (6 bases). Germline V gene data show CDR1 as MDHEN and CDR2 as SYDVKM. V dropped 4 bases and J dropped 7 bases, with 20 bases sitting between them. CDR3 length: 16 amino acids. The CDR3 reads CASSSERRGLGNEQFF. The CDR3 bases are TGTGCCAGCAGTTCCGAGCGGAGGGGTTTGGGAAATGAGCAGTTCTTC.

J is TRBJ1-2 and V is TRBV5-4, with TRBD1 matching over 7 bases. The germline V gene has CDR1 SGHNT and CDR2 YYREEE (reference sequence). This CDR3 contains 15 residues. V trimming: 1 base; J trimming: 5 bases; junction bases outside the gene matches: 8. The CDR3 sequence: CASSLLRDSRYGYTF. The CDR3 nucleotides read TGTGCCAGCAGCTTGCTTAGGGACAGTCGTTATGGCTACACCTTC.

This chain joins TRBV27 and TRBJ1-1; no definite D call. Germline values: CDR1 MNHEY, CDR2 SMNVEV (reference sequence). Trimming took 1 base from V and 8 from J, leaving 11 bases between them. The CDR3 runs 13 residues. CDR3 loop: CASSLFVKTEAFF. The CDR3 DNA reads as TGTGCCAGCAGTTTATTCGTGAAGACGGAAGCTTTCTTT.

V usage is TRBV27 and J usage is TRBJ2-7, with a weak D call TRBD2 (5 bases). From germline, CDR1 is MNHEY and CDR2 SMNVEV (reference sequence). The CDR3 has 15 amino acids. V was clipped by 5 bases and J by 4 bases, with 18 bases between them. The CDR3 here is CASSIIRDKIYEQYF. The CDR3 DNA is TGTGCCAGCAGTATCATCCGGGATAAAATTTACGAGCAGTACTTC.

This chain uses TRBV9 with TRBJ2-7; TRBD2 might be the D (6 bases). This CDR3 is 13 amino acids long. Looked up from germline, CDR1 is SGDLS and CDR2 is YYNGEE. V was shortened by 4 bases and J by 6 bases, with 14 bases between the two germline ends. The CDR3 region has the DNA TGTGCCAGCAGCTCGGGACTCTCCCTCGAGCAGTACTTC. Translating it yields CASSSGLSLEQYF.

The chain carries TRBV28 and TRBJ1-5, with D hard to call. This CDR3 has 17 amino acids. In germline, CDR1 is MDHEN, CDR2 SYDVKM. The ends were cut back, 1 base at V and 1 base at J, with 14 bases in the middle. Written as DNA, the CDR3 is TGTGCCAGCAGTTTATACCCTCAGGACCGGAGCAATCAGCCCCAGCATTTT. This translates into CASSLYPQDRSNQPQHF.

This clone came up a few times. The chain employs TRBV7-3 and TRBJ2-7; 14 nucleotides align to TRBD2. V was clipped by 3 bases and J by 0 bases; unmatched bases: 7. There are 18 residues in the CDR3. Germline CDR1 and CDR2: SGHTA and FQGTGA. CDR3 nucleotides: TGTGCCAGCAGCTTGGGACTAGCGGGAGTTGAGAGCTCCTACGAGCAGTACTTC. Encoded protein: CASSLGLAGVESSYEQYF.

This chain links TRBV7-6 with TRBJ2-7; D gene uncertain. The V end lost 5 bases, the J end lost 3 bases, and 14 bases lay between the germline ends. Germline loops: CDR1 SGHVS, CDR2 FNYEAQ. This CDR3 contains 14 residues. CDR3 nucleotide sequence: TGTGCCAGCAGCCCCGGCCGAGTGAGCTACGAGCAGTACTTC. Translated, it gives CASSPGRVSYEQYF. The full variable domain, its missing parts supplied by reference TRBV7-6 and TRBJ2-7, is GAGVSQSPRYKVTKRGQDVALRCDPISGHVSLYWYRQALGQGPEFLTYFNYEAQQDKSGLPNDRFSAERPEGSISTLTIQRTEQRDSAMYRCASSPGRVSYEQYFGPGTRLTVT.

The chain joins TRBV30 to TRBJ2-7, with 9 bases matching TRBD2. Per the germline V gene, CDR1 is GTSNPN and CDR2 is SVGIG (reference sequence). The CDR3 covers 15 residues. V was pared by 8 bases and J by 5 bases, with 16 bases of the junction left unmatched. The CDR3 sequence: CARKSQREEKDEQYF. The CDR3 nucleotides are TGTGCCCGGAAATCACAGCGGGAGGAGAAGGACGAGCAGTACTTC.